This passage covers 2 T cell receptor beta chains from one sample sequenced in a study of T-cell memory formation after mild COVID-19. TCRdb reprocessed the 5' RACE reads with MiXCR, giving one entry per CDR3 protein. The profile covers about 440,000 distinct CDR3 sequences, with 20% appearing a single time and approximately 8.1% taken by the ten largest. The sample taken for sequencing was PBMCs or a T cell subset sorted from them (not recorded which). The receptors stem from an adult woman who had mild COVID-19 (a few samples of this study predate the infection). Cell type and time point are not known.

The chain joins TRBV2 to TRBJ2-3; D gene ambiguous. The germline V gene encodes CDR1 SNHLY and CDR2 FYNNEI. V was cut by 9 bases and J by 0 bases, with 13 bases left in between. This CDR3 has 14 amino acids. The DNA for the CDR3 is TGTGCCAGGACTGAGACCGCTAGCACAGATACGCAGTATTTT. Residues: CARTETASTDTQYF.

CDR3 protein: CASSSPPGEQYF. CDR3 nucleotide sequence: TGTGCCAGCAGCTCCCCCCCCGGTGAGCAGTACTTC. The chain recombines TRBV9 with TRBJ2-7; D remains unclear. Trimming removed 4 bases at V and 7 bases at J, with 12 bases between. The CDR3 sequence is 12 residues long. CDR1 and CDR2 from the germline V gene are SGDLS and YYNGEE.